The rows below give T cell receptor beta chains drawn from one sample of a study of brain T cells in children with intractable seizures. Data came from immunoSEQ multiplex PCR; TCRdb stores just in-frame clones and leaves some out. The sample has about 64,000 clones; 90% to 97% are singletons. The sequencing here drew on peripheral blood, taken at surgery. These receptors originate from a boy younger than two with focal cortical dysplasia and intractable seizures. CDR3s leave out the opening cysteine and the closing phenylalanine or tryptophan.

TRBV6-6	TRBJ2-7	ASSLGQGWDEQY
TRBV7-3	TRBJ2-1	ASSFYCGTGGRYWKFEQF
TRBV19	TRBJ2-5	ASSGAREGGTQY
TRBV6-5	TRBJ1-2	ASRPIRTGVHGYT
TRBV2	TRBJ2-1	ASSPRDRGYNEQF
TRBV28	TRBJ2-1	ASSDSGASYNEQF
TRBV7-9	TRBJ1-1	ASSFGRELNTEAF
TRBV24-1	TRBJ1-5	ATSLSGGSGQPQH
TRBV21-1	TRBJ2-5	ASSKTGTPQETQY
TRBV3-1/TRBV3-2	TRBJ1-2	ASSQISGAVKGYT
TRBV10-3	TRBJ1-5	AISEPLRLEEPQH
TRBV7-2	TRBJ2-7	ASSLASGSEQY
TRBV5-1	TRBJ1-3	ASSKAPDRSSGNTIY
TRBV7-9	TRBJ2-1	ASSLAAGGNEQF
TRBV19	TRBJ1-2	ASSQGKEGYT
TRBV7-9	TRBJ1-4	ASSSTGEANEKLF
TRBV7-2	TRBJ2-1	ASSLYLRGGPNEQF
TRBV4-2	TRBJ1-5	ASSQGRTSNQPQH
TRBV19	TRBJ2-3	ASSIDPSTDTQY
TRBV15	TRBJ2-2	ATSRVLGGQGRTGELF
TRBV4-2	TRBJ1-2	ASSQDPRANYGYT
TRBV29-1	TRBJ2-1	SAPEGFRDNEQF
TRBV6-6	TRBJ1-2	ASSALGSANYGYT
TRBV6-5	TRBJ2-7	ASRHPGLAIYEQY
TRBV11-2	TRBJ2-5	ASSYRGQETQY
TRBV28	TRBJ1-1	ASTSTGGNTEAF
TRBV6-5	TRBJ1-1	ASYSYTEAF
TRBV10-3	TRBJ2-5	AISEPQETQY
TRBV7-2	TRBJ1-1	ASIRGGMNTEAF
TRBV7-9	TRBJ1-3	ASSLALGLSGNTIY
TRBV5-4	TRBJ2-6	ASSLVRGHYGANVLT
TRBV6-5	TRBJ2-1	ASRSLYNEQF
TRBV9	TRBJ2-5	ASSALAGSGETQY
TRBV5-5	TRBJ2-7	ASSHETLREQY
TRBV2	TRBJ1-6	ASTGAYNSPLH
TRBV11-1	TRBJ2-1	ASSLEAEEDEQF
TRBV1	TRBJ1-1	TSSQGLRTTEAF
TRBV28	TRBJ2-7	ASRSMARVSYEQY
TRBV19	TRBJ1-2	ASSLGANGYT
TRBV19	TRBJ2-7	ASSIGQGSYEQY
TRBV6-4	TRBJ2-3	ASSWTSGGADTQY
TRBV7-9	TRBJ1-1	ASSLSLTEAF
TRBV21-1	TRBJ2-2	ASSKAVPFPSGRPDTVPGELF
TRBV5-1	TRBJ2-3	ASSLDLGATDTQY
TRBV3-1/TRBV3-2	TRBJ2-5	ASSQRGLGETQY
TRBV27	TRBJ1-1	ASSFLGLENTEAF
TRBV5-6	TRBJ2-1	ASIVDTYNEQF